This T cell receptor beta chain stems from a study of cytomegalovirus exposure and HLA in healthy donors. The table came from immunoSEQ multiplex PCR; TCRdb's copy has only in-frame clones and leaves some out. The table includes fewer than 200,000 clones, approximately 89% detected once. Germline loops: CDR1 LNHNV, CDR2 YYDKDF (reference sequence). CDR3 length: 15 amino acids. V lost 0 bases and J lost 0, with 7 bases in between. Sequenced input: PBMCs. The chain has TRBV15 and TRBJ2-3; maybe TRBD1 (5 bases). This sequence was found in a young man in good health and CMV-seropositive. CDR3 in amino acids: CATSRDGASTDTQYF. The CDR3, as DNA: TGTGCCACCAGCAGAGATGGGGCCAGCACAGATACGCAGTATTTT.